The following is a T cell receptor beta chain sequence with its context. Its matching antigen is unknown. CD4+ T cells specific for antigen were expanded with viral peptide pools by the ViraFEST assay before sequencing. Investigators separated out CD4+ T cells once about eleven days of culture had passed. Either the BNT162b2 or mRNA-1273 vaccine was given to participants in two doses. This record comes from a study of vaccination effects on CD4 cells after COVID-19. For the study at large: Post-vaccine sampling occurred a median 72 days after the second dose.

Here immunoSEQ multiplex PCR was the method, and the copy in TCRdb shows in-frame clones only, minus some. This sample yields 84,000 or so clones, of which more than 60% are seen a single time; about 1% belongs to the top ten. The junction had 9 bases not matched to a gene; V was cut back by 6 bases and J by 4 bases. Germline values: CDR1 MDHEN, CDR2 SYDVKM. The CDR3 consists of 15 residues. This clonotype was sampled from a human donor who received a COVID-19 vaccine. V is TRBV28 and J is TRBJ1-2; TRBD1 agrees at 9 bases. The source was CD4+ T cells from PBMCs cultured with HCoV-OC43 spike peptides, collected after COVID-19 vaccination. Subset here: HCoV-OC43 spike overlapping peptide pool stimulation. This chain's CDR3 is CASRFRDRDIYGYTF. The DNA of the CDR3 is TGTGCCAGCAGATTCCGGGACAGGGATATCTATGGCTACACCTTC.